This passage covers 18 T cell receptor beta chains from one sample sequenced in a study of circulating and synovial CD4+ cells in juvenile arthritis. Libraries were prepared by immunoSEQ multiplex PCR; TCRdb keeps only in-frame clonotypes and omits some of them. The top ten hold roughly 3.1% of the sample, which has about 32,000 clones, 93% seen once. The sample comprised CD4+ T cells from blood. These receptors were obtained from a human donor with juvenile idiopathic arthritis.

The rearrangement links TRBV19 to TRBJ2-7; no firm D call. V was cut by 7 bases and J by 4 bases, with 20 bases left in between. This CDR3 is 15 amino acids long. CDR1 and CDR2 from the germline V gene are LNHDA and SQIVND (reference sequence). This chain's CDR3 is CASTPILGLGYEQYF. CDR3 sequence (DNA): TGTGCCAGTACTCCGATCCTGGGCCTTGGGTACGAGCAGTACTTC.

This chain connects TRBV28 to TRBJ2-3; 7 positions match TRBD1. This CDR3 region has 16 residues. CDR1 is MDHEN and CDR2 is SYDVKM in the germline V gene. Trimming cost V 6 bases and J 0 bases; bases outside gene matches: 9. The CDR3 sequence: CASSHPRTGSTDTQYF. The CDR3 bases are TGTGCCAGCAGCCACCCTAGGACAGGTAGCACAGATACGCAGTATTTT.

This clone came up once. The chain combines TRBV28 with TRBJ2-5; the match to TRBD1 covers 7 bases. Germline CDR1 reads MDHEN; CDR2 reads SYDVKM. V trimming: 6 bases; J trimming: 3 bases; junction bases outside the gene matches: 4. The CDR3 extends over 13 amino acids. The CDR3 region has the DNA TGTGCCAGCAGCCGCACAGGGGAAGAGACCCAGTACTTC. Translation gives CASSRTGEETQYF.

V is TRBV27 and J is TRBJ2-7; 14 bases agree with TRBD2. The germline V gene has CDR1 MNHEY and CDR2 SMNVEV (reference sequence). Trimming took 8 bases from V and 4 from J; bases not matched to a gene: 4. The length of the CDR3 is 14 residues. The CDR3 DNA reads as TGTGCCAGCGGACTAGCGGGAGGCACGTACGAGCAGTACTTC. This codes for CASGLAGGTYEQYF.

This chain uses TRBV2 with TRBJ2-5, with D possibly TRBD2 on 7 matching bases. The J call may be mistaken, given a closer DNA end match to TRBJ2-7. This CDR3 spans 15 amino acids. The germline V gene has CDR1 SNHLY and CDR2 FYNNEI. CDR3 protein: CASRKEGEGLYEQYF. The CDR3 DNA reads TGTGCCAGCAGGAAGGAGGGGGAGGGTCTCTACGAGCAGTACTTC.

The chain recombines TRBV7-2 with TRBJ1-2; the match to TRBD1 covers 8 bases. J gave up 4 bases and V 4 bases, and 5 bases lay outside the gene matches. Germline CDR1 SGHTA, CDR2 FQGNSA. The CDR3 loop spans 14 amino acids. CDR3 in DNA: TGTGCCAGCAGCTCTTCAGGGGGCACCTATGGCTACACCTTC. Translated: CASSSSGGTYGYTF.

The rearrangement uses TRBV7-9 and TRBJ2-2, with a tentative D call TRBD1 (6 bases). The germline V gene has CDR1 SEHNR and CDR2 FQNEAQ (reference sequence). Trimming took 3 bases from V and 5 from J, leaving 16 bases between them. The CDR3 extends over 16 amino acids. The CDR3 bases are TGTGCCAGCAGCTTCGACAAAGGGGGAAGGACCGGGGAGCTGTTTTTT. It is translated as CASSFDKGGRTGELFF.

The genes are TRBV28 and TRBJ2-5, with a possible D match to TRBD1 (6 bases). From germline, CDR1 is MDHEN and CDR2 SYDVKM. The CDR3 sequence is 16 residues long. Between the trimmed V and J ends, which lost 5 bases and 5 bases, there was a span of 21 bases. The CDR3 nucleotides are TGTGCCAGCAGTCTGCCCGAAGGAACAGGGTTGGAGACCCAGTACTTC. Encoded protein: CASSLPEGTGLETQYF.

This chain connects TRBV18 to TRBJ1-1; D might be TRBD1 (6 bases). V dropped 6 bases and J dropped 5 bases, with 16 bases sitting between them. The CDR3 has 14 residues. Germline V gives CDR1 KGHSH, CDR2 LQKENI. CDR3 DNA sequence: TGTGCCAGCTCCGCCACAGGGCAGAGGACTGAAGCTTTCTTT. Protein product: CASSATGQRTEAFF.

This clone was seen a handful of times. This rearrangement joins TRBV28 to TRBJ2-7; 10 bases are shared with TRBD2. Trimming at V came to 6 bases and at J to 4 bases, leaving 15 bases not matched to a gene. Germline V gives CDR1 MDHEN, CDR2 SYDVKM. This CDR3 contains 17 residues. CDR3 region: CASSRRKSGRAPYEQYF. The CDR3 coding sequence is TGTGCCAGCAGCCGCCGCAAGAGCGGGAGGGCTCCGTACGAGCAGTACTTC.

This sequence joins TRBV27 and TRBJ2-7; a weak D match, TRBD2 (6 bases). V was clipped by 6 bases and J by 6 bases, with 6 bases between them. The CDR3 has 10 residues. From germline, CDR1 is MNHEY and CDR2 SMNVEV (reference sequence). The CDR3 region is CASSGSEQYF. CDR3 bases: TGTGCCAGCAGCGGGAGCGAGCAGTACTTC.

The chain links TRBV4-2 to TRBJ2-2; 8 bases are shared with TRBD2. V shed 4 bases, J shed 1 base, and the junction held 5 bases outside the gene matches. The length of the CDR3 is 16 residues. Germline V lookup: CDR1 LGHNA, CDR2 YNFKEQ. CDR3 loop: CASSRLSGENTGELFF. CDR3 bases: TGTGCCAGCAGCCGACTTAGCGGGGAGAACACCGGGGAGCTGTTTTTT.

This chain uses TRBV11-3 with TRBJ2-2; tentative D call: TRBD2 (6 bases). V dropped 3 bases and J dropped 6 bases, with 14 bases sitting between them. The CDR3 is made up of 15 amino acids. CDR1 is SGHNT, CDR2 YENEEA, per germline. The CDR3 DNA reads TGTGCCAGCAGCTTTAATAGCGGCCGTGCCGGGGAGCTGTTTTTT. Protein: CASSFNSGRAGELFF.

This clone was found once. The J gene is TRBJ2-7, the V gene TRBV6-6; tentative D call: TRBD1 (5 bases). Germline V lookup: CDR1 MNHNY, CDR2 SVGAGI (reference sequence). V was pared by 10 bases and J by 7 bases, with 11 bases between. The CDR3 consists of 10 residues. In DNA, the CDR3 is TGTGCCAACCTACAGGATGAGCAGTACTTC. Translation gives CANLQDEQYF.

CDR3 nucleotides: TGTGCCAGCAGCCAAGGGCGGGGGGGCGCGGCTTTCTTT. This translates into CASSQGRGGAAFF. This chain joins TRBV11-2 and TRBJ1-1, with D perhaps TRBD1 (6 bases). Germline V gives CDR1 SGHAT, CDR2 FQNNGV. The CDR3 is 13 residues long. V was shortened by 5 bases and J by 11 bases, with 18 bases between the two germline ends.

The chain combines TRBV6-1 with TRBJ2-7, with 7 bases fitting TRBD1. CDR1 MNHNS and CDR2 SASEGT come from the germline V gene. Trimming removed 6 bases from V and 3 bases from J; junction bases left unmatched: 8. This CDR3 has 14 amino acids. CDR3 sequence reads: CASRSTGNRYEQYF. In nucleotides, the CDR3 is TGTGCCAGCAGGTCGACAGGGAATCGCTACGAGCAGTACTTC.

The rearrangement joins TRBV27 to TRBJ2-3; D call uncertain. This CDR3 region has 14 residues. V lost 10 bases and J lost 2, with 16 bases in between. Germline V gene lookup returns CDR1 MNHEY and CDR2 SMNVEV (reference sequence). CDR3 region: CATNKAGPTDTQYF. As DNA, the CDR3 is TGTGCCACTAACAAAGCTGGGCCCACAGATACGCAGTATTTT.

The V gene is TRBV9, the J gene TRBJ1-4, with 7 nucleotides matching TRBD1. In germline, CDR1 is SGDLS, CDR2 YYNGEE. V lost 4 bases, J lost 5 bases, and 8 bases stayed unmatched. The CDR3 extends over 15 amino acids. DNA for the CDR3: TGTGCCAGCAGCCCGCGGACAGGCGCGAATGAAAAACTGTTTTTT. It yields the protein CASSPRTGANEKLFF.